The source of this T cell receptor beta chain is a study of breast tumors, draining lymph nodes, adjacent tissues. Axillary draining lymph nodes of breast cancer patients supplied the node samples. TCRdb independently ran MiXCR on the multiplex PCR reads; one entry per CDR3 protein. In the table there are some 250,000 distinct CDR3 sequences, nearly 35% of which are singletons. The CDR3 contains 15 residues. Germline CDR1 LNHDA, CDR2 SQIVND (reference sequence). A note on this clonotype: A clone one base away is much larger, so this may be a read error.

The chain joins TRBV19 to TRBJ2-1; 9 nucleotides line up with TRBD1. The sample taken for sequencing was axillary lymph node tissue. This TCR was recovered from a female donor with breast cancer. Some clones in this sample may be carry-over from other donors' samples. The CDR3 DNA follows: TGTGCCAGTAGGACAGGACAGGGGACATACAATGAGCAGCTCTTC. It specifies CASRTGQGTYNEQLF.